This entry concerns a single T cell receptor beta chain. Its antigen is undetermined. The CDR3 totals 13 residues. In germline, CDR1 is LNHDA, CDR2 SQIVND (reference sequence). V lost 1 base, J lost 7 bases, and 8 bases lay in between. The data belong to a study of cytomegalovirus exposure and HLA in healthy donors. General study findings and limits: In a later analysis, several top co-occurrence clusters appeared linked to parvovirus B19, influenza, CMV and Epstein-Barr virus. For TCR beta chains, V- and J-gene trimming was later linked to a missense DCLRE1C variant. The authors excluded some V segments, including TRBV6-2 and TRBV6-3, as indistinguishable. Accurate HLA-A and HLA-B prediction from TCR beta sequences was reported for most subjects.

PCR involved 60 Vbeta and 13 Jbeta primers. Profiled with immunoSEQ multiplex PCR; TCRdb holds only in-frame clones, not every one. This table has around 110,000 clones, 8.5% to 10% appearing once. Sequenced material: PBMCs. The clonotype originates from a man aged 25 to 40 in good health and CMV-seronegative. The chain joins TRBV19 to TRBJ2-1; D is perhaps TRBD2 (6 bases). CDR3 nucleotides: TGTGCCAGTAGTATAGGACTAGTTAATGAGCAGTTCTTC. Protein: CASSIGLVNEQFF.